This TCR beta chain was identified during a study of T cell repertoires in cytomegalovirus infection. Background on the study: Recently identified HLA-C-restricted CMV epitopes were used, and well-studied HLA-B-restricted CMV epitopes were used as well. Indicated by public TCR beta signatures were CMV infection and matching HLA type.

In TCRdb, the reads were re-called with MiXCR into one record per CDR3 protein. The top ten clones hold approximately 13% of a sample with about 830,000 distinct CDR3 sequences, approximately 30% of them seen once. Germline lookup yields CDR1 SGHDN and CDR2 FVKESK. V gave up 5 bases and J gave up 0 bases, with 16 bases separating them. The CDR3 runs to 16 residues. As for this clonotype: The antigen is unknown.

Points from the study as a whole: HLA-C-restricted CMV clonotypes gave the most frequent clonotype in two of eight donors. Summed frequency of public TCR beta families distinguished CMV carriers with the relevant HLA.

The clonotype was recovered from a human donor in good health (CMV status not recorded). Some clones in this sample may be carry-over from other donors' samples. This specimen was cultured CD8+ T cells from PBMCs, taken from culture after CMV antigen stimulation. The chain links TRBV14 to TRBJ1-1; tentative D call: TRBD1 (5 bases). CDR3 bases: TGTGCCAGCAGCAAAAAGACGGGGGTAATGAACACTGAAGCTTTCTTT. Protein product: CASSKKTGVMNTEAFF.